The rows below give T cell receptor beta chains drawn from one sample of a study of CXCR3-negative and CXCR3-positive naive CD8 T cells. After re-calling the 5' RACE reads, TCRdb lists one entry per CDR3 protein, DNA absent. Its listing shows 130,000 to 150,000 distinct CDR3 sequences. Sequencing used naive CXCR3+ CD8+ T cells from blood. These receptors all stem from a human donor in good health. Some clones in this sample may be carry-over from other donors' samples. CDR3s include the opening cysteine and the closing phenylalanine or tryptophan.

j_call	v_call	cdr3_aa
TRBJ1-4	TRBV7-8	CASSLNRDRPTNEKLFF
TRBJ2-1	TRBV6-1	CASSEEQGIYNEQFF
TRBJ2-1	TRBV27	CASSLPLAGGLNEQFF
TRBJ2-7	TRBV14	CASSHGLSSYEQYF
TRBJ1-4	TRBV9	CASSASGTEYEKLFF
TRBJ2-1	TRBV6-2/TRBV6-3	CASGLAGLSDEQFF
TRBJ2-3	TRBV12-3/TRBV12-4	CASSSSLSTDTQYF
TRBJ2-3	TRBV11-3	CASSLGFGRGASSTDTQYF
TRBJ1-1	TRBV29-1	CSARQGVNTEAFF
TRBJ2-1	TRBV29-1	CSVDGLAEYNEQFF
TRBJ2-1	TRBV28	CASSLFRGYEQFF
TRBJ2-7	TRBV3-1	CASSPPSGGSYEQYF
TRBJ1-2	TRBV29-1	CSVRTGTYGYTF
TRBJ1-1	TRBV4-3	CASSQDRQDSDSNTEAFF
TRBJ1-1	TRBV7-9	CASSSQGAGVTEAFF
TRBJ1-1	TRBV20-1	CSAGSGTWGPEAFF
TRBJ2-5	TRBV11-2	CASSTGTGGQYF
TRBJ1-1	TRBV29-1	CSVIGALREAFF
TRBJ2-3	TRBV29-1	CSVELAGDRTDTQYF
TRBJ1-1	TRBV7-3	CASSEGTADEAFF
TRBJ2-1	TRBV11-2	CASSLEASSYNEQFF
TRBJ1-1	TRBV7-9	CASSPTAGTEAFF
TRBJ2-5	TRBV6-1	CASSLVVQLGGEETQYF